These 30 T cell receptor beta chains were sequenced from one sample in a study of post-analysis software for immune sequencing data. General study results and limits: Higher frequency in patients than in controls was seen for five TRBV segments, with TRBV5-6, TRBV5-1 and TRBV20-1 among them.

Their antigens remain unidentified. Built from TCR beta cDNA, the libraries had unique molecular identifiers in them. Using its own MiXCR run on the PCR reads, TCRdb lists one record per CDR3 protein. The data contain approximately 660,000 distinct CDR3 sequences, approximately 60% of them singletons. The sequencing sample was made of blood. These receptors originate from a girl aged 2 to 10 with multiple sclerosis.

This clonotype has just a few counts. This chain uses TRBV5-1 with TRBJ2-3; D unresolved. This CDR3 spans 15 amino acids. Germline-derived CDR1 and CDR2 are SGHRS and YFSETQ. The germline V and J ends were trimmed by 0 bases and 2 bases, with 10 bases remaining between them. CDR3 region: CASSLGLVITDTQYF. The CDR3 DNA follows: TGCGCCAGCAGCTTGGGGCTAGTAATCACAGATACGCAGTATTTT.

This clonotype has more than one count but fewer than ten. The chain employs TRBV5-1 and TRBJ1-5, with 9 bases identical to TRBD1. The CDR3 spans 15 residues. J was trimmed by 4 bases and V by 1 base; bases with no gene match: 3. The germline gives CDR1 SGHRS, CDR2 YFSETQ. CDR3 DNA: TGCGCCAGCAGCTTGACGGGACAGGGTAATCAGCCCCAGCATTTT. This gives the protein CASSLTGQGNQPQHF.

This clonotype was counted between two and nine times. This chain links TRBV7-8 with TRBJ2-7; D possibly matches TRBD1 or TRBD2 (5 bases each). Trimming left V 2 bases short and J 2 bases short, with 13 bases between. CDR3 size: 15 residues. Germline CDR1 and CDR2: SGHVS and FQNEAQ. The CDR3 bases are TGTGCCAGCAGCTTATTTGAGGGACCTCCCTACGAGCAGTACTTC. As protein: CASSLFEGPPYEQYF.

This clonotype was counted only a few times. The V gene is TRBV29-1, the J gene TRBJ2-3; a weak D match, TRBD1 (6 bases). This CDR3 has 12 residues. In germline, CDR1 is SQVTM, CDR2 ANQGSEA. V lost 7 bases and J lost 3, with 11 bases in between. CDR3 in DNA: TGCAGCGCTCGGACAGTAACAGATACGCAGTATTTT. Its protein product is CSARTVTDTQYF.

CDR3 protein: CSASLTSGRHTDTQYF. Here the CDR3 DNA reads TGCAGTGCTAGTTTGACTAGCGGGAGGCACACAGATACGCAGTATTTT. The V gene is TRBV20-1, the J gene TRBJ2-3; 13 bases are a match to TRBD2. J was trimmed by 2 bases and V by 3 bases; bases with no gene match: 5. This CDR3 has 16 residues. Germline V gene lookup returns CDR1 DFQATT and CDR2 SNEGSKA (reference sequence).

As concerns this clonotype: Compared with germline, one end of the junction differs, possibly owing to a read error. The genes are TRBV5-1 and TRBJ2-5; tentatively, D is TRBD2 (5 bases). The length of the CDR3 is 14 residues. Germline V gives CDR1 SGHRS, CDR2 YFSETQ. In nucleotides, the CDR3 is TGCACCAGCAGCTTGGTACGGGGACAAGAGACCCAGTACTTC. Translating it yields CTSSLVRGQETQYF.

This chain connects TRBV15 to TRBJ2-1; D unclear. The V gene's germline CDR1 is LNHNV and CDR2 YYDKDF (reference sequence). Trimming shortened V by 0 bases and J by 0 bases, and 6 bases separated the two germline ends. CDR3 length equals 15 residues. The CDR3 sequence is CATSRERSSYNEQFF. CDR3 coding DNA: TGTGCCACCAGCAGAGAACGGAGCTCCTACAATGAGCAGTTCTTC.

Only a few counts were recorded for this clonotype. This chain links TRBV24-1 with TRBJ2-1, with TRBD2 matching over 10 bases. The CDR3 consists of 17 residues. Trimming took 1 base from V and 9 from J; bases not matched to a gene: 11. Germline assignment: CDR1 KGHDR and CDR2 SFDVKD. CDR3 residues: CATSDFPTAGGPGEQFF. The CDR3 DNA reads TGTGCCACCAGTGATTTCCCCACAGCGGGAGGGCCGGGTGAGCAGTTCTTC.

There are many counts of this clonotype. The V call is TRBV24-1, the J call TRBJ2-1; the D gene could be TRBD1 or TRBD2 (5 bases each). CDR3 length: 18 amino acids. The germline gives CDR1 KGHDR, CDR2 SFDVKD. V lost 3 bases to trimming and J lost 2 bases, with 19 bases between them. CDR3 sequence (DNA): TGTGCCACCAGTGATCCACAGGCCTTCGACTACCCCTACAATGAGCAGTTCTTC. It specifies CATSDPQAFDYPYNEQFF.

The rearrangement links TRBV12-3 or TRBV12-4 to TRBJ2-3, with 9 bases fitting TRBD2. V lost 6 bases to trimming and J lost 1 base; unmatched junction nucleotides: 20. CDR3 length: 20 amino acids. DNA for the CDR3: TGTGCCAGCAGCACAACCCCGGGACTAGCTTATCCCGCTGGCACAGATACGCAGTATTTT. It codes for CASSTTPGLAYPAGTDTQYF.

The chain joins TRBV9 to TRBJ2-2; 7 nucleotides align to TRBD1. V trimming: 6 bases; J trimming: 8 bases; junction bases outside the gene matches: 19. CDR1 and CDR2 (germline): SGDLS, YYNGEE. CDR3 size: 17 residues. The CDR3 loop is CASTYGLDRVKMGELFF. CDR3 in DNA: TGTGCCAGCACCTACGGGCTAGACAGGGTAAAAATGGGGGAGCTGTTTTTT.

The V gene is TRBV12-3 or TRBV12-4, the J gene TRBJ2-7; 8 nucleotides align to TRBD1. The CDR3 is 12 residues long. V lost 6 bases, J lost 7 bases, and 5 bases stayed unmatched. CDR3 region: CASRGQALEQYF. DNA of the CDR3: TGTGCCAGCAGGGGACAGGCTTTAGAGCAGTACTTC.

The chain joins TRBV14 to TRBJ1-1, with D hard to call. This CDR3 spans 13 amino acids. CDR1 is SGHDN, CDR2 FVKESK, per germline. V was clipped by 5 bases and J by 2 bases, with 9 bases between them. The CDR3 DNA sequence: TGTGCCAGCAGCAGGAAAGGTAACACTGAAGCTTTCTTT. It specifies CASSRKGNTEAFF.

This chain connects TRBV12-5 to TRBJ2-5; TRBD1 agrees at 9 bases. This CDR3 contains 15 residues. Trimming cost V 5 bases and J 3 bases; bases outside gene matches: 7. CDR1 is LGHNT, CDR2 FRNRAP, per germline. In DNA, the CDR3 is TGTGCTAGTGGTCCCGGGGACAGGGAGGAAGAGACCCAGTACTTC. Translating gives CASGPGDREEETQYF.

This clonotype was seen a handful of times. The DNA for the CDR3 is TGTGCCAGCAGTTCCCCAGCGGGGGGGCCTTCTGAGCAGTTCTTC. Protein product: CASSSPAGGPSEQFF. This chain joins TRBV27 and TRBJ2-1, with TRBD2 identical over 10 bases. V shed 4 bases, J shed 9 bases, and the junction held 9 bases outside the gene matches. Germline V gene sequence: CDR1 MNHEY, CDR2 SMNVEV (reference sequence). The CDR3 contains 15 residues.

Only one count was recorded for this clonotype. The rearrangement uses TRBV5-1 and TRBJ2-7; possible D gene TRBD2, 5 bases. The CDR3 covers 14 residues. Germline CDR1 reads SGHRS; CDR2 reads YFSETQ. The V and J ends lost 3 bases and 7 bases respectively, with 17 bases between them. CDR3 bases: TGCGCCAGCAGCTACGGAGGAACATGGGAGGAGCAGTACTTC. Its translation: CASSYGGTWEEQYF.

The chain employs TRBV27 and TRBJ2-7; a possible D gene is TRBD1 (6 bases). The CDR3 runs 13 residues. The germline gives CDR1 MNHEY, CDR2 SMNVEV (reference sequence). The V and J ends lost 4 bases and 3 bases respectively, with 10 bases between them. The CDR3 DNA reads TGTGCCAGCAGTTACGGGACACTCTACGAGCAGTACTTC. Protein: CASSYGTLYEQYF.

This chain connects TRBV5-1 to TRBJ1-2; tentatively, D is TRBD1 (6 bases). V was pared by 0 bases and J by 4 bases, with 10 bases between. The CDR3 loop spans 14 amino acids. Germline CDR1 is SGHRS and CDR2 is YFSETQ. The CDR3 protein is CASSLEQGGYGYTF. The CDR3 bases are TGCGCCAGCAGCTTGGAACAGGGCGGCTATGGCTACACCTTC.

CDR3 amino acids: CAISLSGGTTMDEQYF. CDR3 nucleotides: TGTGCCATCAGTCTTAGCGGGGGAACTACCATGGATGAGCAGTACTTC. The rearrangement uses TRBV10-3 and TRBJ2-5; 9 bases align to TRBD2. Germline V gives CDR1 ENHRY, CDR2 SYGVKD. Unmatched junction bases numbered 18, after V lost 5 bases and J lost 11 bases. The CDR3 length is 16 residues.

This chain links TRBV6-1 with TRBJ2-1; no reliable D call. Per germline, CDR1 MNHNS and CDR2 SASEGT. Trimming cost V 2 bases and J 2 bases, with 13 bases left between them. The CDR3 sequence is 16 residues long. This CDR3 reads CASSEFGPPPYNEQFF. The CDR3 nucleotides read TGTGCCAGCAGTGAATTCGGACCTCCCCCCTACAATGAGCAGTTCTTC.

The genes are TRBV20-1 and TRBJ2-7; 7 bases are shared with TRBD2. The DNA end is a closer match to TRBJ2-5, so the J assignment may be wrong. Germline V gene sequence: CDR1 DFQATT, CDR2 SNEGSKA (reference sequence). The CDR3 length is 15 residues. In nucleotides, the CDR3 is TGCAGTGCTTCAGATTCGGGACTACCACAGGAGACCCAGTACTTC. It codes for CSASDSGLPQETQYF.

In its sample, this clonotype was seen a few times. This rearrangement joins TRBV3-1 to TRBJ2-1; D is possibly TRBD1 or TRBD2 (5 bases each). This CDR3 comprises 16 residues. With 2 bases removed from V and 3 bases from J, the gap between germline ends came to 14 bases. Germline V gives CDR1 LGHDT, CDR2 YNNKEL (reference sequence). The CDR3 loop is CASSQLSGTGYNEQFF. CDR3 sequence (DNA): TGTGCCAGCAGCCAACTTTCAGGGACCGGCTACAATGAGCAGTTCTTC.

The chain employs TRBV4-3 and TRBJ2-6, with a tentative D call TRBD2 (6 bases). This CDR3 is 18 amino acids long. CDR1 LGHNA and CDR2 YSLEER come from the germline V gene. V lost 4 bases, J lost 0 bases, and 16 bases lay in between. CDR3 nucleotides: TGCGCCAGCAGCCCGAATGCGGGAACGACCTCTGGGGCCAACGTCCTGACTTTC. This encodes CASSPNAGTTSGANVLTF.

The rearrangement links TRBV24-1 to TRBJ2-1; D is undetermined. Trimming cost V 9 bases and J 6 bases, with 14 bases left between them. This CDR3 region has 13 residues. In germline, CDR1 is KGHDR, CDR2 SFDVKD. This CDR3 is CATQPPRLNEQFF. CDR3 DNA sequence: TGTGCCACCCAACCTCCAAGACTCAATGAGCAGTTCTTC.

The chain employs TRBV3-1 and TRBJ2-7; 8 bases align to TRBD2. Germline assignment: CDR1 LGHDT and CDR2 YNNKEL (reference sequence). The CDR3 loop spans 16 amino acids. V dropped 0 bases and J dropped 0; count of bases not matched to a gene: 4. The CDR3 sequence: CASSQEAGGLSYEQYF. As DNA, the CDR3 is TGTGCCAGCAGCCAAGAGGCGGGAGGCCTCTCCTACGAGCAGTACTTC.

In its sample, this clonotype was seen a few times. This chain joins TRBV6-5 and TRBJ1-5; weak D call: TRBD1 (5 bases). V was pared by 5 bases and J by 5 bases, with 10 bases between. The CDR3 consists of 13 residues. CDR1 is MNHEY and CDR2 is SVGAGI in the germline V gene. The CDR3 loop is CASSRGVDQPQHF. The CDR3 DNA sequence: TGTGCCAGCAGTCGGGGGGTGGATCAGCCCCAGCATTTT.

The rearrangement links TRBV6-2 or TRBV6-3 to TRBJ2-7; D not certain. Germline V CDR1 and CDR2: MNHEY, SVGEGT. This CDR3 is 13 amino acids long. Trimming left V 2 bases short and J 6 bases short, with 11 bases between. The CDR3 here is CASSYEENREQYF. The CDR3, as DNA: TGTGCCAGCAGTTACGAAGAGAACCGCGAGCAGTACTTC.

The chain links TRBV20-1 to TRBJ2-1; 8 bases map to TRBD2. V shed 6 bases and J 7 bases; nucleotides not matched to a gene: 11. The germline V gene encodes CDR1 DFQATT and CDR2 SNEGSKA (reference sequence). This CDR3 has 14 residues. The DNA for the CDR3 is TGCAGTGCGCCGGGACTAGAGGCCGAGAATGAGCAGTTCTTC. Protein product: CSAPGLEAENEQFF.

The chain is built from TRBV6-5 and TRBJ2-7, with D possibly being TRBD2 (5 bases). There are 18 residues in the CDR3. V lost 2 bases and J 2 bases, leaving 22 bases between the germline ends. CDR1 and CDR2 (germline): MNHEY, SVGAGI. DNA of the CDR3: TGTGCCAGCAGTTACCCTCTAGAGGAGGTTAATAGACCCTACGAGCAGTACTTC. Its translation is CASSYPLEEVNRPYEQYF.

The chain recombines TRBV3-1 with TRBJ2-3; 10 bases match TRBD2. The CDR3 length is 16 residues. The germline CDR1 and CDR2 sequences are LGHDT and YNNKEL (reference sequence). The V segment lost 5 bases and the J segment 2 bases; nucleotides outside the gene matches: 7. CDR3: CASSLRLAGYTDTQYF. In DNA form, the CDR3 reads TGTGCCAGCAGCTTAAGACTAGCGGGTTACACAGATACGCAGTATTTT.